This record concerns one T cell receptor (beta chain) sequence. Its antigen is unknown. This CDR3 has 15 residues. Trimming at V came to 6 bases and at J to 5 bases, leaving 10 bases not matched to a gene. CDR1 is MDHEN, CDR2 SYDVKM, per germline. The sample belongs to a study of graft-versus-host responses after intestinal transplantation. About the study: Recipients uniformly received anti-thymocyte globulin induction, followed by tacrolimus and steroids for approximately 3 years. General study results and limits: Among recipient marrow samples, GvH clones were found; some appeared first in ileum or blood.

Assay: immunoSEQ multiplex PCR; the TCRdb copy retains only in-frame clones and omits some. The sample includes about 90,000 clones, approximately 92% of them seen just once. The sample consisted of unstimulated CD8+ T cells sorted from spleen or lymph node cells, taken before transplant. V and J are TRBV28 and TRBJ2-1; 7 nucleotides align to TRBD2. The clonotype comes from a human donor who was the organ donor for an intestinal transplant. This CDR3 reads CASRGGRETDNEQFF. The DNA for the CDR3 is TGTGCCAGCAGAGGCGGGAGAGAGACGGACAATGAGCAGTTCTTC.